This note documents a single T cell receptor beta chain sequence. These data come from a study of T cell changes during pregnancy in multiple sclerosis. Some clones are missing from TCRdb's copy, which holds only in-frame ones; the method was immunoSEQ multiplex PCR. This sample has roughly 40,000 clones, with roughly 92% found just once. The CDR3 runs to 15 residues. The germline V gene has CDR1 SGDLS and CDR2 YYNGEE. The V and J ends lost 0 bases and 2 bases, in that order; junction bases with no gene match: 3. The rearrangement links TRBV9 to TRBJ2-7, with TRBD1 matching over 9 bases. This receptor was taken from a female donor with multiple sclerosis, enrolled in a pregnancy study. The starting material was peripheral blood, obtained before pregnancy. This chain's CDR3 is CASSVGDRETYEQYF. Here the CDR3 DNA reads TGTGCCAGCAGCGTAGGGGACAGGGAAACCTACGAGCAGTACTTC.